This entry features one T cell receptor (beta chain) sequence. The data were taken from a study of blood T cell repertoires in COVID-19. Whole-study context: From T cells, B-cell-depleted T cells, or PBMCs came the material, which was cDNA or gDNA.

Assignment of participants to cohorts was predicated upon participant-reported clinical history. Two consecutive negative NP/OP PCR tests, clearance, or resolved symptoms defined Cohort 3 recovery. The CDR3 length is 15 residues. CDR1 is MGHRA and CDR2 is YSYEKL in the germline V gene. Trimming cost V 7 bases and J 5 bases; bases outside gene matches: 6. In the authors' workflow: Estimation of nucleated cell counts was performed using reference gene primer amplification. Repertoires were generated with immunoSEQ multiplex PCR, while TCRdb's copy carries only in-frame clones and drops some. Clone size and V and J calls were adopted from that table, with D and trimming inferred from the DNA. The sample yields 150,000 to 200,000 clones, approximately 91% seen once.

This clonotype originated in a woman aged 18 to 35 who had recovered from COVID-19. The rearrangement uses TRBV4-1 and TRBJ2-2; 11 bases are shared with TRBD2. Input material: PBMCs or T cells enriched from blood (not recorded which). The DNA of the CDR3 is TGCGCCAGCACCATAGCGGGGGGGCTTACCGGGGAGCTGTTTTTT. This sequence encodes CASTIAGGLTGELFF.